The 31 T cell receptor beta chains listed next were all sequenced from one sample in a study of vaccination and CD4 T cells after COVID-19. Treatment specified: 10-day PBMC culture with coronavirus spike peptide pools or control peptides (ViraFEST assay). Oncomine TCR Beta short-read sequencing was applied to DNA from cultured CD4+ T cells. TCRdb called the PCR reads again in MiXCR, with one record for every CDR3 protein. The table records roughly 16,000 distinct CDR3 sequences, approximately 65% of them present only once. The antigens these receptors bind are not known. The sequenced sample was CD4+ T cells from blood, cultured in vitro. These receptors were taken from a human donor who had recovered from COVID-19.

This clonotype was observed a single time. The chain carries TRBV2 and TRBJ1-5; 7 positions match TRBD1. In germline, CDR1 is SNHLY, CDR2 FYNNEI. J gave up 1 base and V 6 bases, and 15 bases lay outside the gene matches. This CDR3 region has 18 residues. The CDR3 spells CASRVVTGVGGSNQPQHF. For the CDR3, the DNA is TGTGCCAGCAGGGTAGTTACAGGGGTTGGGGGAAGCAATCAGCCCCAGCATTTT.

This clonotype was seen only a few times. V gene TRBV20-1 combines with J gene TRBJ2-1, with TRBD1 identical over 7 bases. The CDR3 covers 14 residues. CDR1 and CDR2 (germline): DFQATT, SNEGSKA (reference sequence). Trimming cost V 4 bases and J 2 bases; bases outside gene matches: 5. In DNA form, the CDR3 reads TGCAGTGCTACTCTTAGGGGGCCCTACAATGAGCAGTTCTTC. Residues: CSATLRGPYNEQFF.

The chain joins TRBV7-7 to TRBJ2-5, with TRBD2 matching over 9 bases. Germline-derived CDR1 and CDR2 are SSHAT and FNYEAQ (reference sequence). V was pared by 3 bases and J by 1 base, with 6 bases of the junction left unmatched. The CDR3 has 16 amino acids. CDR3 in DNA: TGTGCCAGCAGCTTGGGCGGGAGGGCAGCCCAAGAGACCCAGTACTTC. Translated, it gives CASSLGGRAAQETQYF.

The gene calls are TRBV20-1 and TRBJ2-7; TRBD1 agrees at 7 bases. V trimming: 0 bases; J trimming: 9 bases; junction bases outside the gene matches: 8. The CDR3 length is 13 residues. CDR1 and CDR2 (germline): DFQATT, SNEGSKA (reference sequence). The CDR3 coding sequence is TGCAGTGCTAGAGATGGAACAGGGGTTTGGCAGTACTTC. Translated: CSARDGTGVWQYF.

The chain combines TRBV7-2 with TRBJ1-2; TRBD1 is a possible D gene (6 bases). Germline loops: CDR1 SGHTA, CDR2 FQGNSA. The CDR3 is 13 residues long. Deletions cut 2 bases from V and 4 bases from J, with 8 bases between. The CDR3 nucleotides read TGTGCCAGCAGCTTACGGGGGCTCTATGGCTACACCTTC. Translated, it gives CASSLRGLYGYTF.

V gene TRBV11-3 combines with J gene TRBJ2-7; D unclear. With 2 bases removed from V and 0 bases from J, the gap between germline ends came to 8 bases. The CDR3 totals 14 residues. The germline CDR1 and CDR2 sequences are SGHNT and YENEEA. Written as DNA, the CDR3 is TGTGCCAGCAGCTTATCTCCGACCTCCTACGAGCAGTACTTC. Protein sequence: CASSLSPTSYEQYF.

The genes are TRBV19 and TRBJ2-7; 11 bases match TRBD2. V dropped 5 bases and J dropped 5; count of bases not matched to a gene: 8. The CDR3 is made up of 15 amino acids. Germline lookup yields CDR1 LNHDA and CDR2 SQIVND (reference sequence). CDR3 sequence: CASSQIAGGRHEQYF. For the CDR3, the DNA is TGTGCCAGTAGTCAGATAGCGGGAGGGCGACACGAGCAGTACTTC. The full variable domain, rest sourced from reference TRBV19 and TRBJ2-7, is DGGITQSPKYLFRKEGQNVTLSCEQNLNHDAMYWYRQDPGQGLRLIYYSQIVNDFQKGDIAEGYSVSREKKESFPLTVTSAQKNPTAFYLCASSQIAGGRHEQYFGPGTRLTVT.

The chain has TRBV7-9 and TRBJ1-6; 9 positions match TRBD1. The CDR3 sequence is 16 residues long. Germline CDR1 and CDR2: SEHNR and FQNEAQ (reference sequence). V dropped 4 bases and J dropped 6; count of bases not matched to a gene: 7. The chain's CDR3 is CASSSPGTGINSPLHF. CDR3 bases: TGTGCCAGCAGCTCCCCCGGGACAGGGATTAATTCACCCCTCCACTTT.

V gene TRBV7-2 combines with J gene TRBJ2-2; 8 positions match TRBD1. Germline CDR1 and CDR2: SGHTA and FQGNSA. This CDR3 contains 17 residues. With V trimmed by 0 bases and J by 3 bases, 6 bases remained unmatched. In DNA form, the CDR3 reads TGTGCCAGCAGCTTAGCGCCAGGGGGCGCGGACACCGGGGAGCTGTTTTTT. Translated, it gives CASSLAPGGADTGELFF.

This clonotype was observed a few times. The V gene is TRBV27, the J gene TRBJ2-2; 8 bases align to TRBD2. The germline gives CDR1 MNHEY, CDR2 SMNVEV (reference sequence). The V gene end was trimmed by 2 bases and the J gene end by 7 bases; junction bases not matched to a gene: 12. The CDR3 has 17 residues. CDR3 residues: CASSLIGGGWPGGELFF. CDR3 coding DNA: TGTGCCAGCAGTTTAATCGGGGGGGGGTGGCCCGGCGGGGAGCTGTTTTTT.

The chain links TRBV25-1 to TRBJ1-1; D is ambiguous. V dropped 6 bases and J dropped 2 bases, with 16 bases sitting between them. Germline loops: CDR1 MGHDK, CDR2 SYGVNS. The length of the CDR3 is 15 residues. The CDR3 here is CASSDLREPNTEAFF. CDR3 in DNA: TGTGCCAGCAGCGACCTCCGGGAGCCCAACACTGAAGCTTTCTTT.

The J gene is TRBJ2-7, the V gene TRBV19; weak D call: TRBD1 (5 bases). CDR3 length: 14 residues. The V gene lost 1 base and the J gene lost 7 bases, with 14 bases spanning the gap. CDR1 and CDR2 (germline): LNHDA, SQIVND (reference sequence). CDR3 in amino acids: CASSIVLTASEQYF. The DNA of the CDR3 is TGTGCCAGTAGTATAGTCCTGACAGCCTCGGAGCAGTACTTC.

The CDR3 nucleotides read TGTGCCAGCAGTTACTCGTCCCTAGTAGTGTCCTACGAGCAGTACTTC. Residues: CASSYSSLVVSYEQYF. This sequence joins TRBV6-2 or TRBV6-3 and TRBJ2-7; D remains unclear. The CDR3 covers 16 residues. Trimming cost V 0 bases and J 1 base, with 13 bases left between them. Germline values: CDR1 MNHEY, CDR2 SVGEGT.

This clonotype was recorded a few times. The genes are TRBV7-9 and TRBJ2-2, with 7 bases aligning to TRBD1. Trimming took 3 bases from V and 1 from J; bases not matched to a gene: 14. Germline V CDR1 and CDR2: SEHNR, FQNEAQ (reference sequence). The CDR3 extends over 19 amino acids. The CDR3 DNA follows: TGTGCCAGCAGCTTCACCCCTATCCGGGACAGAAAGAACACCGGGGAGCTGTTTTTT. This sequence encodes CASSFTPIRDRKNTGELFF.

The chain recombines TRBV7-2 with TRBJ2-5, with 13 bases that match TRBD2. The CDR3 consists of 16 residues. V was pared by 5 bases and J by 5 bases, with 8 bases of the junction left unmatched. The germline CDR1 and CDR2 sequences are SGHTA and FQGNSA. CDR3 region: CASSHGLAGVGETQYF. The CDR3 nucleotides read TGTGCCAGCAGCCACGGACTAGCGGGAGTGGGGGAGACCCAGTACTTC.

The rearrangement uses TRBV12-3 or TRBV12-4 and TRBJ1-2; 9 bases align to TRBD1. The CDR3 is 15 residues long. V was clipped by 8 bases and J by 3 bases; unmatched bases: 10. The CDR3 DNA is TGTGCCAGCGGGACCCCGGGACAGGGCTACTATGGCTACACCTTC. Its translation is CASGTPGQGYYGYTF.

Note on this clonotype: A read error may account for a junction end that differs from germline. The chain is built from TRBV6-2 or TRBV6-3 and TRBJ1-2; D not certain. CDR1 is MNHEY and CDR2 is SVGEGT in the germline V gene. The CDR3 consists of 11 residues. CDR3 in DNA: TGTGCCAGCAGTTACAGGGATGGCTATACCTTC. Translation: CASSYRDGYTF.

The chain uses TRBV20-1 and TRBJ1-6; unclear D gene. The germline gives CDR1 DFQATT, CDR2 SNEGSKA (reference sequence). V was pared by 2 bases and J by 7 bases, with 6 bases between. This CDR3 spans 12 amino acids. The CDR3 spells CSARPSNSPLHF. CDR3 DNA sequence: TGCAGTGCTAGACCCAGCAATTCACCCCTCCACTTT.

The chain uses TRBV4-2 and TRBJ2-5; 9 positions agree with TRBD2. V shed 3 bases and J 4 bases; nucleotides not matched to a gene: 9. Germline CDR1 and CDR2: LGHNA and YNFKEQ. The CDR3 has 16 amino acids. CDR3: CASSHQSPAGGETQYF. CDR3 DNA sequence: TGTGCCAGCAGCCACCAATCCCCAGCGGGGGGAGAGACCCAGTACTTC.

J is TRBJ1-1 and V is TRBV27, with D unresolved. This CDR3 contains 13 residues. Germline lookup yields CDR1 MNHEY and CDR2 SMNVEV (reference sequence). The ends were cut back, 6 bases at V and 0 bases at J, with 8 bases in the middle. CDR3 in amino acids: CASRKNMNTEAFF. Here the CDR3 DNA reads TGTGCCAGCAGGAAGAATATGAACACTGAAGCTTTCTTT.

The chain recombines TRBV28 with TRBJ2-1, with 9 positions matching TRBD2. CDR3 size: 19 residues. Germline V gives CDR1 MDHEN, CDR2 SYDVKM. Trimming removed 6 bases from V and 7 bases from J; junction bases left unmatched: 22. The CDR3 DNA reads TGTGCCAGCAGGCTCCCTTCCCTGTTAGCGGGGGAGAACTATAATGAGCAGTTCTTC. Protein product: CASRLPSLLAGENYNEQFF.

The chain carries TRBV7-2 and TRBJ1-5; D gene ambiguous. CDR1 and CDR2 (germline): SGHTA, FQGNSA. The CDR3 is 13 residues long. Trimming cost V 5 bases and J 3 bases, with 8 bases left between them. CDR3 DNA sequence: TGTGCCAGCAGCCCAATTTTCAATCAGCCCCAGCATTTT. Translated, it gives CASSPIFNQPQHF.

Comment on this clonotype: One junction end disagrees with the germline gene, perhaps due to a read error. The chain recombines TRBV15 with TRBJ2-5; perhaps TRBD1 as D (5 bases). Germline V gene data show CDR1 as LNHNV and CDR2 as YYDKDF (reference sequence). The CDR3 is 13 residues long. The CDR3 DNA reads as TGTGCCACCGGAGCAGGGTCTCAAGTGACCCAGTACTTC. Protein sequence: CATGAGSQVTQYF.

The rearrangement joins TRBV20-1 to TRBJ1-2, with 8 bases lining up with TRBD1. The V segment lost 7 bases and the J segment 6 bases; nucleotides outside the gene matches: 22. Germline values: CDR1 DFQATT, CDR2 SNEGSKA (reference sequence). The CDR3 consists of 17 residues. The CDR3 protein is CSVIPRWNPGQAHGYTF. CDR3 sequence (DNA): TGCAGTGTTATACCCCGTTGGAACCCGGGACAGGCTCATGGCTACACCTTC.

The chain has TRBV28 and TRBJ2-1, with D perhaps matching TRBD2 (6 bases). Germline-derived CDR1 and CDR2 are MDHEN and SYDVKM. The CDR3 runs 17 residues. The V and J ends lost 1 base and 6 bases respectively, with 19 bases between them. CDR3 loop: CASSLSQTRRHFNEQFF. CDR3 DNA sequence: TGTGCCAGCAGTTTATCCCAGACTAGGAGGCACTTCAATGAGCAGTTCTTC.

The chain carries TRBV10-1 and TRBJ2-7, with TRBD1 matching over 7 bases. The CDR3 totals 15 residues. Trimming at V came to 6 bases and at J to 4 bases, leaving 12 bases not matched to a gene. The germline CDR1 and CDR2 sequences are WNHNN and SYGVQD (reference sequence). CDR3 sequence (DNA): TGCGCCAGCAGAAAAAATCGACAGGGACCATACGAGCAGTACTTC. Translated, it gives CASRKNRQGPYEQYF.

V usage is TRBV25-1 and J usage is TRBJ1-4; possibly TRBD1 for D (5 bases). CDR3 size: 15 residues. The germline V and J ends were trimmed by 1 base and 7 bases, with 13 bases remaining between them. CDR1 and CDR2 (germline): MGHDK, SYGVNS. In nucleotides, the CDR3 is TGTGCCAGCAGTGAATTGTTGGGGCCCAGTGAAAAACTGTTTTTT. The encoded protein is CASSELLGPSEKLFF.

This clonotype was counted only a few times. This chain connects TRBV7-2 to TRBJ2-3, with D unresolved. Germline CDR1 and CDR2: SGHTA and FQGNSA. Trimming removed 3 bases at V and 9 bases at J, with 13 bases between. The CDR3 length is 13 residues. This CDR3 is CASSFDLGKTQYF. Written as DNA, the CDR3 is TGTGCCAGCAGCTTCGACTTAGGGAAGACGCAGTATTTT.

The CDR3: CASSPRQGAYNTEAFF. The CDR3 DNA reads as TGTGCCAGCAGCCCGCGACAGGGGGCGTATAACACTGAAGCTTTCTTT. This rearrangement joins TRBV7-8 to TRBJ1-1, with 10 bases lining up with TRBD1. Trimming removed 5 bases from V and 2 bases from J; junction bases left unmatched: 8. Germline CDR1 SGHVS, CDR2 FQNEAQ. The CDR3 extends over 16 amino acids. The entire variable domain, with the rest obtained from reference TRBV7-8 and TRBJ1-1, is as follows: GAGVSQSPRYKVAKRGQDVALRCDPISGHVSLFWYQQALGQGPEFLTYFQNEAQLDKSGLPSDRFFAERPEGSVSTLKIQRTQQEDSAVYLCASSPRQGAYNTEAFFGQGTRLTVV.

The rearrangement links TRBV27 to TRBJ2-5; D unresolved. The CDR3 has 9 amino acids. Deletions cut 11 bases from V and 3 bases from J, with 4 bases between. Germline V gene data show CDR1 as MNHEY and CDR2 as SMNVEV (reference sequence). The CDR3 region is CAPKETQYF. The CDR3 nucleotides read TGTGCCCCCAAAGAGACCCAGTACTTC.

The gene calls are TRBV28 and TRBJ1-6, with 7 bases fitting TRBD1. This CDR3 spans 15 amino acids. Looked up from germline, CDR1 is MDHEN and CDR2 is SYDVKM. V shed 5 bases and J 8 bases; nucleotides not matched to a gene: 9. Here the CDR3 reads CASSKIGQAYSPLHF. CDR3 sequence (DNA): TGTGCCAGCAGTAAAATAGGACAGGCCTATTCACCCCTCCACTTT.